This T cell receptor (beta chain) was sequenced for a study of T cell responses to AZD1222 COVID-19 vaccine. Study findings and constraints: At study baseline, merely six AZD1222 recipients were seropositive.

Worth noting for this clone: Its target is not known.

Trimming removed 5 bases from V and 3 bases from J, with 22 bases in between. The CDR3 totals 18 residues. Germline V CDR1 and CDR2: MNHEY, SMNVEV (reference sequence). Data came from immunoSEQ multiplex PCR; TCRdb stores just in-frame clones and leaves some out. The repertoire holds roughly 80,000 clones, 85% to 90% seen once, with around 4.5% in the top ten. Sample: peripheral blood, taken on day 0 of MenACWY control vaccination. V is TRBV27 and J is TRBJ2-2, with D possibly TRBD2 on 5 matching bases. This clonotype was obtained from an adult in good health. CDR3 coding DNA: TGTGCCAGCAGTCCCACTTCGCTGGCGGGCCTCCACACCGGGGAGCTGTTTTTT. It translates to CASSPTSLAGLHTGELFF.